This T cell receptor beta chain comes out of a study of OX40 agonist ivuxolimab in advanced cancers. Study as a whole: Patients with hepatocellular carcinoma, melanoma, renal cell or head and neck cancer made up the dose-escalation patients.

In regard to this clone: Its antigen is unidentified.

Measured with immunoSEQ multiplex PCR; TCRdb has only the in-frame clones, and not every one. The table has about 66,000 clones, approximately 86% seen once; the top ten hold 2.8%. Trimming left V 4 bases short and J 7 bases short, with 13 bases between. This CDR3 spans 14 amino acids. Germline CDR1 is MNHNS and CDR2 is SASEGT. Whole-study results and caveats: No antigen was identified for the clonally expanded peripheral T cells. At 0.1 to 3.0 mg/kg, CD4+ and CD8+ blood T cells expanded clonally by week 6. Average numbers of expanded clones were greater in CD8+ T cells than in CD4+.

Sequenced material: CD4+ or CD8+ T cells sorted from blood, taken in a trial of the OX40 agonist ivuxolimab. The clonotype originates from an adult with an advanced solid tumor such as melanoma, head and neck, liver or kidney cancer. V is TRBV6-1 and J is TRBJ2-2; D may be TRBD1 or TRBD2 (5 bases each). The CDR3 region is CASSVTGLDGELFF. CDR3 nucleotides: TGTGCCAGCAGTGTCACGGGGCTGGACGGGGAGCTGTTTTTT.